These 18 T cell receptor beta chains were sequenced from one sample in a study of blood T cell repertoires in COVID-19 (dated by TCRdb to 2020 to 2022). To prepare the library, the immunoSEQ multiplex PCR assay was applied. The table comes from immuneACCESS by way of TCRdb, which keeps in-frame sequences with V and J called. Part of the clones is missing from these tables; in studies checked, under half for an unresolved V gene and the rest for unknown reasons. The sample table records about 160,000 clones; 79% of these occur just once. The ten top clones hold about 7.8% of the sample. Specimen: peripheral blood. These receptors were obtained from a woman aged 55-70 years with COVID-19, enrolled during active disease.

This rearrangement joins TRBV9 to TRBJ1-2; TRBD1 matches 8 bases. The CDR3 totals 15 residues. Looked up from germline, CDR1 is SGDLS and CDR2 is YYNGEE. With 0 bases clipped from V and 4 bases from J, the junction kept 5 bases outside the gene matches. CDR3 DNA: TGTGCCAGCAGCGTAGGGACAGGGCCGACCTATGGCTACACCTTC. This sequence encodes CASSVGTGPTYGYTF.

This rearrangement joins TRBV25-1 to TRBJ1-4, with unresolved D. CDR3 size: 12 residues. Trimming pared 8 bases from V and 5 bases from J, leaving 9 bases between. Germline V CDR1 and CDR2: MGHDK, SYGVNS. The CDR3 is CASVSYNEKLFF. The CDR3 nucleotides read TGTGCCAGCGTGAGTTACAATGAAAAACTGTTTTTT. Based on the CDR3 plus reference TRBV25-1 and TRBJ1-4, the full variable domain is EADIYQTPRYLVIGTGKKITLECSQTMGHDKMYWYQQDPGMELHLIHYSYGVNSTEKGDLSSESTVSRIRTEHFPLTLESARPSHTSQYLCASVSYNEKLFFGSGTQLSVL.

The chain couples TRBV4-3 to TRBJ2-3; 12 nucleotides match TRBD2. Germline V gives CDR1 LGHNA, CDR2 YSLEER. V shed 0 bases and J 5 bases; nucleotides not matched to a gene: 3. The length of the CDR3 is 16 residues. The CDR3 coding sequence is TGCGCCAGCAGCCAAGATTCGGGACTAGCGGGAGATACGCAGTATTTT. The encoded protein is CASSQDSGLAGDTQYF.

The CDR3 here is CASSQGQGSEKLFF. CDR3 nucleotides: TGTGCCAGCTCCCAGGGGCAGGGTAGTGAAAAACTGTTTTTT. The genes are TRBV28 and TRBJ1-4; D may be TRBD1 (6 bases). V lost 8 bases and J lost 7, with 17 bases in between. This CDR3 comprises 14 residues. The germline V gene has CDR1 MDHEN and CDR2 SYDVKM.

The chain employs TRBV15 and TRBJ2-3, with D possibly being TRBD1 (6 bases). Germline lookup yields CDR1 LNHNV and CDR2 YYDKDF (reference sequence). The CDR3 consists of 15 residues. Trimming pared 3 bases from V and 0 bases from J, leaving 10 bases between. CDR3 nucleotides: TGTGCCACCAGCAGGGAAACAGGGAGCACAGATACGCAGTATTTT. Its translation: CATSRETGSTDTQYF.

The chain combines TRBV7-9 with TRBJ1-3; D unclear. Germline assignment: CDR1 SEHNR and CDR2 FQNEAQ (reference sequence). Trimming left V 2 bases short and J 8 bases short, with 10 bases between. The CDR3 contains 13 residues. The CDR3 reads CASSLSRWDTIYF. The DNA of the CDR3 is TGTGCCAGCAGCTTAAGCAGGTGGGACACCATATATTTT.

This clone was detected once. The rearrangement joins TRBV22-1 to TRBJ2-1; the table's TRBD1 call for D was not verified on the DNA. TRBV22-1 is marked as a pseudogene. This CDR3 is 16 amino acids long. In DNA, the CDR3 is TGTCCTGGGAGCGCCGGTGGTACAGGGGTCTACAATGAGCAGTTCTTC. Translating it yields CPGSAGGTGVYNEQFF.

The chain joins TRBV5-1 to TRBJ2-5; 9 bases match TRBD2. The germline gives CDR1 SGHRS, CDR2 YFSETQ. The CDR3 covers 16 residues. After removal of 3 bases from V and 2 bases from J, the junction contained 8 bases not matched to a gene. CDR3 region: CASSSQWAGGQETQYF. DNA of the CDR3: TGCGCCAGCAGCTCGCAGTGGGCGGGGGGGCAAGAGACCCAGTACTTC.

The V gene is TRBV28, the J gene TRBJ1-5; 8 bases are a match to TRBD1. Germline V CDR1 and CDR2: MDHEN, SYDVKM. This CDR3 is 16 amino acids long. The V gene end was trimmed by 6 bases and the J gene end by 3 bases; junction bases not matched to a gene: 10. CDR3 bases: TGTGCCAGCAGGCACGGACAGGGCGTTGACAATCAGCCCCAGCATTTT. Amino acid sequence: CASRHGQGVDNQPQHF. The variable domain in full, with the rest retrieved from reference TRBV28 and TRBJ1-5, is DVKVTQSSRYLVKRTGEKVFLECVQDMDHENMFWYRQDPGLGLRLIYFSYDVKMKEKGDIPEGYSVSREKKERFSLILESASTNQTSMYLCASRHGQGVDNQPQHFGDGTRLSIL.

In regard to this clone: The junction shows a germline mismatch at one end, possibly a read error. This chain links TRBV15 with TRBJ2-1, with TRBD1 matching over 7 bases. CDR3 length: 13 amino acids. Germline values: CDR1 LNHNV, CDR2 YYDKDF (reference sequence). The CDR3 DNA is TGTGCCACCAGAAGAGGGGGCTCCGGTGAGCAGTTCTTC. The encoded protein is CATRRGGSGEQFF.

The V call is TRBV3-1 (or the pseudogene TRBV3-2), the J call TRBJ1-2; perhaps TRBD1 as D (5 bases). V was clipped by 1 base and J by 8 bases, with 14 bases between them. Germline CDR1 is LGHDT and CDR2 is YNNKEL (reference sequence). The CDR3 length is 14 residues. CDR3: CASSQARALRGYTF. The CDR3 DNA is TGTGCCAGCAGCCAAGCCAGGGCCTTAAGGGGCTACACCTTC.

CDR3 coding DNA: TGTGCCAGCAGTTCCCTTTCTCAGGGGGCTTATGGCTACACCTTC. It codes for CASSSLSQGAYGYTF. The V gene is TRBV27, the J gene TRBJ1-2; 8 nucleotides match TRBD1. CDR3 length: 15 residues. The V gene end was trimmed by 4 bases and the J gene end by 5 bases; junction bases not matched to a gene: 9. Germline-derived CDR1 and CDR2 are MNHEY and SMNVEV (reference sequence).

The table lists this clone with a count of one. The V gene is TRBV7-8, the J gene TRBJ1-1; D uncertain. V gave up 3 bases and J gave up 5 bases, with 16 bases separating them. This CDR3 spans 15 amino acids. CDR1 SGHVS and CDR2 FQNEAQ come from the germline V gene. CDR3: CASSLDGPAGTEAFF. The CDR3 DNA sequence: TGTGCCAGCAGCTTGGACGGGCCCGCGGGGACTGAAGCTTTCTTT.

This clone was recorded only once. V and J are TRBV6-2 or TRBV6-3 and TRBJ2-7; 8 nucleotides line up with TRBD1. With V trimmed by 6 bases and J by 3 bases, 13 bases remained unmatched. Germline lookup yields CDR1 MNHEY and CDR2 SVGEGT. The CDR3 loop spans 16 amino acids. The CDR3 DNA reads TGTGCCAGCAGCCAGTACGGGGCGACAGGGGACTACGAGCAGTACGTC. This gives the protein CASSQYGATGDYEQYV.

This chain joins TRBV11-2 and TRBJ2-5; 9 positions agree with TRBD2. From germline, CDR1 is SGHAT and CDR2 FQNNGV. V gave up 1 base and J gave up 2 bases; unmatched junction bases: 2. This CDR3 region has 15 residues. The CDR3 DNA follows: TGTGCCAGCAGCTTAGGAGCGGGGGGACAAGAGACCCAGTACTTC. Amino acid sequence: CASSLGAGGQETQYF. Based on the CDR3 plus reference TRBV11-2 and TRBJ2-5, the full variable domain is EAGVAQSPRYKIIEKRQSVAFWCNPISGHATLYWYQQILGQGPKLLIQFQNNGVVDDSQLPKDRFSAERLKGVDSTLKIQPAKLEDSAVYLCASSLGAGGQETQYFGPGTRLLVL.

This chain links TRBV9 with TRBJ2-3; 10 nucleotides agree with TRBD1. Trimming at V came to 3 bases and at J to 4 bases, leaving 8 bases not matched to a gene. Looked up from germline, CDR1 is SGDLS and CDR2 is YYNGEE. CDR3 size: 16 residues. The chain's CDR3 is CASSAGPGQGPDTQYF. The CDR3 region has the DNA TGTGCCAGCAGCGCCGGACCGGGACAGGGGCCAGATACGCAGTATTTT.

The J gene is TRBJ2-2, the V gene TRBV5-4; the D gene is possibly TRBD1 (5 bases). Trimming took off 4 bases at V and 2 bases at J, with 15 bases between the two ends. Germline V gives CDR1 SGHNT, CDR2 YYREEE (reference sequence). This CDR3 spans 16 amino acids. The CDR3 region has the DNA TGTGCCAGCAGCCCGGTCCCAGGGATCAACACCGGGGAGCTGTTTTTT. This gives the protein CASSPVPGINTGELFF.

The chain is built from TRBV6-1 and TRBJ2-1; possibly TRBD2 for D (6 bases). Looked up from germline, CDR1 is MNHNS and CDR2 is SASEGT. CDR3 size: 16 residues. Trimming pared 1 base from V and 2 bases from J, leaving 12 bases between. CDR3 coding DNA: TGTGCCAGCAGTGAAGTAGTAGGAGGGCCCTACAATGAGCAGTTCTTC. It specifies CASSEVVGGPYNEQFF.